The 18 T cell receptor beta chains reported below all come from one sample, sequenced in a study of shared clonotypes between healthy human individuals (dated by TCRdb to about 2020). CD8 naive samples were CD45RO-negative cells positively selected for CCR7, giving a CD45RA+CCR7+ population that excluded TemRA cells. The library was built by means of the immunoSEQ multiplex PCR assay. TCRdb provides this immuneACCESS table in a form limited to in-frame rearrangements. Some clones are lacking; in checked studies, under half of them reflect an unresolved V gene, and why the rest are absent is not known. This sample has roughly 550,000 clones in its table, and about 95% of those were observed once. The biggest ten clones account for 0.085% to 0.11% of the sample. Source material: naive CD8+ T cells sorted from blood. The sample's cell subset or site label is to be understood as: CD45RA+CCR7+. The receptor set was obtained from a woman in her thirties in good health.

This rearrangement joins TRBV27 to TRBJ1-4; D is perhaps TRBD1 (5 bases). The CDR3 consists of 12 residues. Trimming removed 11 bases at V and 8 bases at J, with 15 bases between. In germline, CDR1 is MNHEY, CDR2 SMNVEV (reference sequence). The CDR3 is CASAGGREKLFF. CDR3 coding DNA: TGTGCCTCCGCCGGGGGGAGGGAAAAACTGTTTTTT.

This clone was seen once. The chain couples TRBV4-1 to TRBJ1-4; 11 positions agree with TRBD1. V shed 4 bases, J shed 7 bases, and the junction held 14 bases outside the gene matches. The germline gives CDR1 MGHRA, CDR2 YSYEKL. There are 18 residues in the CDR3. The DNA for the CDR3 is TGCGCCAGCAGCCCACGAGTCGGGGACAGGGGGTTTGGTGAAAAACTGTTTTTT. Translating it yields CASSPRVGDRGFGEKLFF.

CDR3 nucleotides: TGTGCCAGCAGTGACCGGACAGGGGGCAACACCGGGGAGCTGTTTTTT. Its protein is CASSDRTGGNTGELFF. The chain uses TRBV27 and TRBJ2-2; 11 bases are shared with TRBD1. Germline CDR1 is MNHEY and CDR2 is SMNVEV (reference sequence). The ends lost 5 bases at V and 2 bases at J; junction bases unmatched: 4. This CDR3 has 16 residues.

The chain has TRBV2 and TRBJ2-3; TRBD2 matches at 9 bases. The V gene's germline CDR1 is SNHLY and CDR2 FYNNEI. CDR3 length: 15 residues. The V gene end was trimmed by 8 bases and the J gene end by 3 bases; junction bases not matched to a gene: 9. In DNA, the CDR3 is TGTGCCAGCCGGGTGGTAGCGGGAGCAACAGATACGCAGTATTTT. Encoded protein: CASRVVAGATDTQYF.

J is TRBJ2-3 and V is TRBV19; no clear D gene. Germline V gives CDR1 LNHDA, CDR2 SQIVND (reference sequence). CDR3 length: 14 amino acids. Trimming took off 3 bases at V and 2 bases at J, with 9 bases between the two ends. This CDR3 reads CASSIYVSTDTQYF. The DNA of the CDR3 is TGTGCCAGTAGTATTTACGTATCCACAGATACGCAGTATTTT.

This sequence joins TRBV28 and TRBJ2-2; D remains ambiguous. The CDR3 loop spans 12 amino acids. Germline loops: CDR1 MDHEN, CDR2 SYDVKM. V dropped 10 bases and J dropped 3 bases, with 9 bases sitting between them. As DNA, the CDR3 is TGTGCCATCTCTCGCGACACCGGGGAGCTGTTTTTT. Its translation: CAISRDTGELFF.

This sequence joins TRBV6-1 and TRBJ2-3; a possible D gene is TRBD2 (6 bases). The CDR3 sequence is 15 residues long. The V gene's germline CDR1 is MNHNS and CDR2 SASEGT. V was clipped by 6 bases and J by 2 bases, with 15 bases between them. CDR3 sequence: CASSRLGGYTDTQYF. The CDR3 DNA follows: TGTGCCAGCAGCCGGCTAGGAGGGTACACAGATACGCAGTATTTT.

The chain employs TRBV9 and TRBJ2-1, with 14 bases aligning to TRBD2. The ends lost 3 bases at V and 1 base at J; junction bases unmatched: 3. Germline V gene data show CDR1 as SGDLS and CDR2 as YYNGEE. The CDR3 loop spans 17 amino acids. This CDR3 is CASSGTSGRRSYNEQFF. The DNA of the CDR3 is TGTGCCAGCAGCGGGACTAGCGGGAGGAGATCCTACAATGAGCAGTTCTTC.

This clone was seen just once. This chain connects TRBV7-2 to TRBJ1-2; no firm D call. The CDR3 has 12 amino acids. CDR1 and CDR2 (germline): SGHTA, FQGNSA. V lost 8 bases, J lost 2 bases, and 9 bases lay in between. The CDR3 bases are TGTGCCAGCTCTGATTTAAACTATGGCTACACCTTC. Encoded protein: CASSDLNYGYTF.

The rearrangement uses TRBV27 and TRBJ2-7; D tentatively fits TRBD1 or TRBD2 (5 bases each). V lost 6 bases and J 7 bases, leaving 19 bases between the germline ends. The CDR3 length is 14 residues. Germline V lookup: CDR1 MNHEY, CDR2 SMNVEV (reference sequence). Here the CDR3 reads CASSPGTKLREQYF. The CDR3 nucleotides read TGTGCCAGCAGCCCCGGGACCAAGCTTCGAGAGCAGTACTTC.

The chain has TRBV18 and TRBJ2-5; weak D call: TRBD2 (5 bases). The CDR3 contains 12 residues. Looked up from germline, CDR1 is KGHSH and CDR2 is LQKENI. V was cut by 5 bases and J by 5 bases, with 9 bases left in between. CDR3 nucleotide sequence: TGTGCCAGCTCAGGAGGACGGGAGACCCAGTACTTC. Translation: CASSGGRETQYF.

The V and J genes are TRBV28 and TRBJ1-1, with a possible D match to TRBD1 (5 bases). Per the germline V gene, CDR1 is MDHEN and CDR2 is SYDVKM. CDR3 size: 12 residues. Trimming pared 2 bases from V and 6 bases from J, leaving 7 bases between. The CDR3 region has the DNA TGTGCCAGCAGTTTACGGGGGTCTGAAGCTTTCTTT. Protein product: CASSLRGSEAFF. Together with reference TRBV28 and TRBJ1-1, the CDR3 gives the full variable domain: DVKVTQSSRYLVKRTGEKVFLECVQDMDHENMFWYRQDPGLGLRLIYFSYDVKMKEKGDIPEGYSVSREKKERFSLILESASTNQTSMYLCASSLRGSEAFFGQGTRLTVV.

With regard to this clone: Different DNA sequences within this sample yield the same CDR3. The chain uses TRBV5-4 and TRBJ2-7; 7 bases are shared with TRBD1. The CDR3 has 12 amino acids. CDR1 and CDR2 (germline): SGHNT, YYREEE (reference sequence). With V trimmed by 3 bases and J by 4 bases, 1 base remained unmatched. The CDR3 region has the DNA TGTGCCAGCAGCTCAGGGGGATACGAGCAGTACTTC. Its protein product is CASSSGGYEQYF.

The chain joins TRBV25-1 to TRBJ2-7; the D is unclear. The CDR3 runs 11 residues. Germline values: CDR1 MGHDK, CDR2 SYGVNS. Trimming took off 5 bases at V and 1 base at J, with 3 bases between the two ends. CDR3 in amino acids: CASSRSYEQYF. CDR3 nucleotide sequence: TGTGCCAGCAGTCGTTCCTACGAGCAGTACTTC.

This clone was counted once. CDR3 nucleotide sequence: TGCGCCAGCAGCAGAACTAGCGGGGCAGTATACAATGAGCAGTTCTTC. As protein: CASSRTSGAVYNEQFF. This chain connects TRBV5-1 to TRBJ2-1; 10 positions match TRBD2. The V and J ends lost 4 bases and 4 bases, in that order; junction bases with no gene match: 8. The germline V gene has CDR1 SGHRS and CDR2 YFSETQ. The length of the CDR3 is 16 residues. Filled out from reference TRBV5-1 and TRBJ2-1, the complete variable domain reads KAGVTQTPRYLIKTRGQQVTLSCSPISGHRSVSWYQQTPGQGLQFLFEYFSETQRNKGNFPGRFSGRQFSNSRSEMNVSTLELGDSALYLCASSRTSGAVYNEQFFGPGTRLTVL.

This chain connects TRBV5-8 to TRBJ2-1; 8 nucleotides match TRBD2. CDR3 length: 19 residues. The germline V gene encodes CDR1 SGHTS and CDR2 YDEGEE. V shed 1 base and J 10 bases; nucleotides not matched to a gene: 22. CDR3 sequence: CASSLTTRLARSWVQEQFF. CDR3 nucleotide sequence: TGTGCCAGCAGCTTGACAACCAGACTAGCGCGGTCGTGGGTCCAAGAGCAGTTCTTC.

DNA of the CDR3: TGTGCCAGCTGTGGACTAGCGGGAGGCACCGGGGAGCTGTTTTTT. Translating gives CASCGLAGGTGELFF. The rearrangement links TRBV27 to TRBJ2-2, with TRBD2 matching 14 bases. Trimming at V came to 8 bases and at J to 4 bases, leaving 3 bases not matched to a gene. Germline CDR1 reads MNHEY; CDR2 reads SMNVEV (reference sequence). The CDR3 runs 15 residues.

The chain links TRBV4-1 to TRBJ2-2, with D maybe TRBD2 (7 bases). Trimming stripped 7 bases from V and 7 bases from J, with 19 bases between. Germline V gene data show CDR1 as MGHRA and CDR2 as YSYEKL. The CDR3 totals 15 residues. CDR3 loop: CASKGVGGASGELFF. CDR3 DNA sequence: TGCGCCAGCAAGGGAGTAGGGGGGGCGAGCGGGGAGCTGTTTTTT.